This TCR beta chain was recorded in a study of glioma-infiltrating T cells after dendritic cell vaccination. Study summary: At biweekly intervals, patients got three intradermal dendritic cell vaccine injections. The study's findings and limits: Few patients contributed both blood and tumor specimens.

Concerning this clone: The antigen is unknown.

CDR3 length: 16 amino acids. The V gene end was trimmed by 0 bases and the J gene end by 7 bases; junction bases not matched to a gene: 7. CDR1 and CDR2 from the germline V gene are SGHDT and YYEEEE. Time point noted: after dendritic cell vaccination, including at tumor progression/relapse. The method was immunoSEQ multiplex PCR; TCRdb's version includes in-frame clones alone and lacks a portion of them. The sample holds about 50,000 clones, 89% seen once. Sequencing used blood, obtained after dendritic cell vaccination. The receptor comes from a human donor with glioblastoma. The J gene is TRBJ2-1, the V gene TRBV5-6; 10 positions agree with TRBD1. The CDR3 is CASSLAAGQGGNEQFF. Here the CDR3 DNA reads TGTGCCAGCAGCTTGGCCGCTGGACAGGGGGGGAATGAGCAGTTCTTC.